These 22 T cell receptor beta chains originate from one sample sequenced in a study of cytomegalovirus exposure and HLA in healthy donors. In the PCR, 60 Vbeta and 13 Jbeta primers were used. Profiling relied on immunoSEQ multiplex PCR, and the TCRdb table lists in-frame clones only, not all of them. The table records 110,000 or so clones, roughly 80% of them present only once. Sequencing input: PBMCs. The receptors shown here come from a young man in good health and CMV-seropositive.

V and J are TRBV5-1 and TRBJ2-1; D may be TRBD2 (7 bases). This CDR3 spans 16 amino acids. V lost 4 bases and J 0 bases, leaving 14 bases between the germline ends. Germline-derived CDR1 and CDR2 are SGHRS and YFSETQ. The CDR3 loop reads CASSEQGGSSYNEQFF. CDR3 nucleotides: TGCGCCAGCAGCGAACAGGGAGGGAGCTCCTACAATGAGCAGTTCTTC. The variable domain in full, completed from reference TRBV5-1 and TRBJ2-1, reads KAGVTQTPRYLIKTRGQQVTLSCSPISGHRSVSWYQQTPGQGLQFLFEYFSETQRNKGNFPGRFSGRQFSNSRSEMNVSTLELGDSALYLCASSEQGGSSYNEQFFGPGTRLTVL.

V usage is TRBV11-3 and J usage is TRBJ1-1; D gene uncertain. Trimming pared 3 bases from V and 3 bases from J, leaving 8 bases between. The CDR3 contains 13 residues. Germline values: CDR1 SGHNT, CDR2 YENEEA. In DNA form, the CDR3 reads TGTGCCAGCAGCTTTAGTCAGGACACTGAAGCTTTCTTT. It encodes CASSFSQDTEAFF.

The CDR3 region has the DNA TGCAGCGCTGGGCAGGGCACTGAAGCTTTCTTT. Protein product: CSAGQGTEAFF. This sequence joins TRBV29-1 and TRBJ1-1, with a weak D call TRBD1 (5 bases). CDR1 SQVTM and CDR2 ANQGSEA come from the germline V gene. CDR3 length equals 11 residues. V lost 7 bases, J lost 4 bases, and 10 bases lay in between. Combining the CDR3 with reference TRBV29-1 and TRBJ1-1 gives the whole variable domain SAVISQKPSRDICQRGTSLTIQCQVDSQVTMMFWYRQQPGQSLTLIATANQGSEATYESGFVIDKFPISRPNLTFSTLTVSNMSPEDSSIYLCSAGQGTEAFFGQGTRLTVV.

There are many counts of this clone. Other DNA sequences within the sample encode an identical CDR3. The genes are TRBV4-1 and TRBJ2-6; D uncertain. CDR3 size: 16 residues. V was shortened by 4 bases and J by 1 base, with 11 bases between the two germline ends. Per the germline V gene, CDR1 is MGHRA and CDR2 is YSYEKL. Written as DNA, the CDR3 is TGCGCCAGCAGCCTAGATTCAGGTTCTGGGGCCAACGTCCTGACTTTC. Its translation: CASSLDSGSGANVLTF.

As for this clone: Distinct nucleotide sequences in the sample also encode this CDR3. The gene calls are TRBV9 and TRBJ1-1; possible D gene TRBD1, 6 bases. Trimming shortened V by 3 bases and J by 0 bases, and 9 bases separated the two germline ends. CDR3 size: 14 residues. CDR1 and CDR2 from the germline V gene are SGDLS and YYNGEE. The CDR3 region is CASSAGTLNTEAFF. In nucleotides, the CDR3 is TGTGCCAGCAGCGCCGGGACACTGAACACTGAAGCTTTCTTT.

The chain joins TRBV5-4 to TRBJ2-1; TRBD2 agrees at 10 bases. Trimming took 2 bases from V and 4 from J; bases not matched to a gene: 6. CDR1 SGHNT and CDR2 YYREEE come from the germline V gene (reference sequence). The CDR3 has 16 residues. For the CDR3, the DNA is TGTGCCAGCAGCTTACCTACTAGCGGGGCTTACAATGAGCAGTTCTTC. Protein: CASSLPTSGAYNEQFF. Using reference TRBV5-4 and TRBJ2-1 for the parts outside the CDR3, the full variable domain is ETGVTQSPTHLIKTRGQQVTLRCSSQSGHNTVSWYQQALGQGPQFIFQYYREEENGRGNFPPRFSGLQFPNYSSELNVNALELDDSALYLCASSLPTSGAYNEQFFGPGTRLTVL.

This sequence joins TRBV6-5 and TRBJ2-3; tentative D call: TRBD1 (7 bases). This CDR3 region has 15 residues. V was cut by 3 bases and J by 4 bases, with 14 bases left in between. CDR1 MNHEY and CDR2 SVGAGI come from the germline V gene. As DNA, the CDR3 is TGTGCCAGCAGTTATGGACTCAGGGGGGCAGATACGCAGTATTTT. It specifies CASSYGLRGADTQYF.

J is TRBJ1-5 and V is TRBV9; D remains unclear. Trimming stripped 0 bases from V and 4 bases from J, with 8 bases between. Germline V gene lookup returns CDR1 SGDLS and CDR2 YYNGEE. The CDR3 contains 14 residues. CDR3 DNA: TGTGCCAGCAGCGTAGGTGTGGAGAATCAGCCCCAGCATTTT. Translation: CASSVGVENQPQHF.

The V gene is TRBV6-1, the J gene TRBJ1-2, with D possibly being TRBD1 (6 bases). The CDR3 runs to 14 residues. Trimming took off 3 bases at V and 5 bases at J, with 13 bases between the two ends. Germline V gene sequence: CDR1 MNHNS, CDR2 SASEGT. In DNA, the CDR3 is TGTGCCAGCAGTGAGGGCAGGGGTAGATATGGCTACACCTTC. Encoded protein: CASSEGRGRYGYTF.

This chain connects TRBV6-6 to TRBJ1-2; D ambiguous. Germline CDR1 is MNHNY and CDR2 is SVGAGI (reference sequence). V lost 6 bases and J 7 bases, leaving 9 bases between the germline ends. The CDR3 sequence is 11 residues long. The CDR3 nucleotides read TGTGCCAGCAGCCCCCGAGGTGGCTACACCTTC. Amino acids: CASSPRGGYTF.

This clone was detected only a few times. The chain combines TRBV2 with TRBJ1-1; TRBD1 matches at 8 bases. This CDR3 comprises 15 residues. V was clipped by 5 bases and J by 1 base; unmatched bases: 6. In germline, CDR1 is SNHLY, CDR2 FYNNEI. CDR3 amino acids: CASSSPGGANTEAFF. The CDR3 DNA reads TGTGCCAGCAGTTCCCCAGGGGGCGCGAACACTGAAGCTTTCTTT.

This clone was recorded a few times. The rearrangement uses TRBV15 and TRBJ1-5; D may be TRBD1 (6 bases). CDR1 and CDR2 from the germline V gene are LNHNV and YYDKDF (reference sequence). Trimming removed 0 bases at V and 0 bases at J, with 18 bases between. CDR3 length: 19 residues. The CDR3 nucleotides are TGTGCCACCAGCAGAGATCAAGCGGACAGCTACTATAGCAATCAGCCCCAGCATTTT. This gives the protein CATSRDQADSYYSNQPQHF. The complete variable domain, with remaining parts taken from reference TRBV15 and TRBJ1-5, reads DAMVIQNPRYQVTQFGKPVTLSCSQTLNHNVMYWYQQKSSQAPKLLFHYYDKDFNNEADTPDNFQSRRPNTSFCFLDIRSPGLGDTAMYLCATSRDQADSYYSNQPQHFGDGTRLSIL.

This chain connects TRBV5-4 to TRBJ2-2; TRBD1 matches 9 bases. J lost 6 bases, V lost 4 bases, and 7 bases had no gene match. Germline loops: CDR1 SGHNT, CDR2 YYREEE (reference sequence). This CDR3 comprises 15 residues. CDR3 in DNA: TGTGCCAGCAGCCTCGGGACAGGGATGGCCGGGGAGCTGTTTTTT. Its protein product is CASSLGTGMAGELFF.

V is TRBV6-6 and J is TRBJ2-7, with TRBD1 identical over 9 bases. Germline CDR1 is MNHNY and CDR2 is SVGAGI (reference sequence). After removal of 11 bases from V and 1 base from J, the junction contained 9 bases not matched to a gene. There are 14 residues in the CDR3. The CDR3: CAEGQGSPSYEQYF. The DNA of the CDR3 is TGTGCCGAGGGACAGGGTAGCCCGTCCTACGAGCAGTACTTC.

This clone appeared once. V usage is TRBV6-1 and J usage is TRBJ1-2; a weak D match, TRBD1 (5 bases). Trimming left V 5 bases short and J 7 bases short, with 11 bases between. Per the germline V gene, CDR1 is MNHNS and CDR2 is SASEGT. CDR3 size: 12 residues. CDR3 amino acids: CASSLTGSGYTF. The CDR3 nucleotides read TGTGCCAGCAGTCTTACAGGCTCTGGCTACACCTTC.

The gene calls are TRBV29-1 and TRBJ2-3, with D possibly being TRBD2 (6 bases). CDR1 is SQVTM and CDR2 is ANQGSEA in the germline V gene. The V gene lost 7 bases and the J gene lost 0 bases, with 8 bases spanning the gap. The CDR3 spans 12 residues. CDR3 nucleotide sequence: TGCAGCGCTGGGACTAGCACAGATACGCAGTATTTT. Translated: CSAGTSTDTQYF.

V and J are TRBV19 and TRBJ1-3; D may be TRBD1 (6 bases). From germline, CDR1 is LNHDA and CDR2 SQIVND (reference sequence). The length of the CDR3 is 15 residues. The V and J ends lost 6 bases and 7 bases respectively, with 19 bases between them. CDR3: CASSPPGQQWNTIYF. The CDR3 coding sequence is TGTGCCAGTAGCCCCCCCGGACAGCAGTGGAACACCATATATTTT. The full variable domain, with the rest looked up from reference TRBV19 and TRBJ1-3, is DGGITQSPKYLFRKEGQNVTLSCEQNLNHDAMYWYRQDPGQGLRLIYYSQIVNDFQKGDIAEGYSVSREKKESFPLTVTSAQKNPTAFYLCASSPPGQQWNTIYFGEGSWLTVV.

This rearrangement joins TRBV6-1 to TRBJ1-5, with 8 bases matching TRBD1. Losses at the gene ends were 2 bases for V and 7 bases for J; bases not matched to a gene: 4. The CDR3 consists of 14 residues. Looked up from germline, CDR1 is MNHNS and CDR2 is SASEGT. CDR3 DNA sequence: TGTGCCAGCAGTGAACAGGGGGCGGGGCAGCCCCAGCATTTT. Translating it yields CASSEQGAGQPQHF.

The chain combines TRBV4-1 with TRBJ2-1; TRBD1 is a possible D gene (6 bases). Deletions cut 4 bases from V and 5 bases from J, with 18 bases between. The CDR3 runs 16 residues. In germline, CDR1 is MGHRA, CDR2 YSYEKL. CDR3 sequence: CASSPPGGAGDNEQFF. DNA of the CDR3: TGCGCCAGCAGCCCCCCTGGGGGCGCGGGTGACAATGAGCAGTTCTTC.

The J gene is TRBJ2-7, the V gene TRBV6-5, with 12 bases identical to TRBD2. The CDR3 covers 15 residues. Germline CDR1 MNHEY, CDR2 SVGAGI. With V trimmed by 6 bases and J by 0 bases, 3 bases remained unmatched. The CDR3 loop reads CASRLLAGGSYEQYF. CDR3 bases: TGTGCCAGCAGACTACTAGCGGGGGGCTCCTACGAGCAGTACTTC.

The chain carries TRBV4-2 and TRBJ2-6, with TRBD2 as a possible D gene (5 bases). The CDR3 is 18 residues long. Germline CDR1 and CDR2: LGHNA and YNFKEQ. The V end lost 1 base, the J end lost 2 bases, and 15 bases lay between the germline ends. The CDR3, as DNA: TGTGCCAGCAGCCAAGTCGGGATAGAGCGGACTGGGGCCAACGTCCTGACTTTC. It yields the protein CASSQVGIERTGANVLTF.

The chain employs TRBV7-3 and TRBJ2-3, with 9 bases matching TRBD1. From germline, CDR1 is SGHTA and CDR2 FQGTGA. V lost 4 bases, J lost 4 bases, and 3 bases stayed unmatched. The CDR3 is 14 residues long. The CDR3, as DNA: TGTGCCAGCAGCTCCGGACAGGGGCCAGATACGCAGTATTTT. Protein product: CASSSGQGPDTQYF.